The rows below give T cell receptor beta chains drawn from one sample of a study of blood T cell repertoires in COVID-19. Here immunoSEQ multiplex PCR was the method, and the copy in TCRdb shows in-frame clones only, minus some. The sample contains some 160,000 clones, roughly 80% of which appear only once. The sample consisted of PBMCs or T cells enriched from blood (not recorded which). The receptors shown here come from a woman aged 60-75 years who had recovered from COVID-19. CDR3s leave out the opening cysteine and the closing phenylalanine or tryptophan. The D gene is left open where the match is weak. Clone size is stated in some rows and not others, as once, few, many or a class when expanded.

V,size,D,CDR3
TRBV10-2,NA,NA,ASKGRVDEKLF
TRBV9,NA,NA,ASSKMDRAYEQY
TRBV3-1/TRBV3-2,NA,TRBD2,ASSQDPLGGLAGESSYEQY
TRBV7-2,NA,NA,ASSSQGSGMNTEAF
TRBV9,NA,NA,ASSATGTPTYEQY
TRBV11-2,NA,NA,ASSLSGNTEAF
TRBV3-1/TRBV3-2,NA,TRBD2,ASSQGLSRDIQY
TRBV14,NA,TRBD1,ASSQLQGARNTEAF
TRBV2,NA,TRBD2,ASKVSGGYNEQF
TRBV5-1,NA,TRBD1,ASSSGQGDTYEQY
TRBV3-1/TRBV3-2,once,NA,ASSQQLNNEKLF
TRBV2,NA,TRBD2,ASSSTGLAGYNEQF
TRBV27,NA,NA,ASSLWGDTEAF
TRBV4-1,NA,TRBD1,ASSDRQGSGNTIY
TRBV29-1,NA,TRBD2,SVEEFAGGGADTQY
TRBV25-1,NA,TRBD1,ASSLQGNEQF
TRBV7-8,NA,TRBD2,ASSLGERGGSETQY
TRBV15,NA,NA,ATSRGLQETQY
TRBV5-5,NA,NA,ASSFPSASY
TRBV9,NA,TRBD1,ASSETGTGDTEAF
TRBV9,NA,NA,ASSRSGVQETQY
TRBV4-2,NA,NA,ASSQVAGETQY
TRBV6-4,few,TRBD2,ASSRGLAGSTDTQY
TRBV24-1,NA,NA,ATSVASEQF
TRBV2,NA,NA,ASSEASASETKETQY
TRBV15,few,NA,ATSRDPAGANTEAF
TRBV24-1,few,TRBD1,ATSDPAGTGFSGYT
TRBV20-1,NA,NA,SARDRGPQH
TRBV4-1,NA,TRBD1,ASSRTGDTQY
TRBV5-1,few,TRBD1,ASSWTGLDSPLH
TRBV14,NA,NA,ASSQYAGTYEQY
TRBV10-1,NA,NA,ASSESPNLEGNEQF
TRBV7-2,NA,TRBD1,ASSFTGESLFGYT
TRBV3-1/TRBV3-2,many,NA,ASSRQDTNYGYT
TRBV20-1,NA,NA,SAHRVSEAF
TRBV7-2,NA,TRBD2,ASSLAGGRYEQY